The text below deals with one T cell receptor beta chain. No antigen is known for it. No base-level quality is on record; no much larger clone is a single base apart. The CDR3 goes from the cysteine to the phenylalanine over 16 residues. The CDR3 DNA has 48 bases and is translated from base 1. The germline V gene encodes CDR1 KGHDR and CDR2 SFDVKD. The germline V end is reduced by 3 bases and the J end by 3 bases; junction bases left unmatched: 5. This specimen comes from a study of blood T cell repertoires in COVID-19 (dated by TCRdb to about 2020). A note on the overall study: Samples from collaborators originated in the United States, Italy and Spain and spanned both the acute and convalescent phases of COVID-19. The prospective study material was composed of cDNA or gDNA derived from T cells, B-cell-depleted T cells, or PBMCs. Subjects who had been exposed to COVID-19, were actively infected with it, or had recovered from it provided the deeply sampled blood TCRbeta repertoires that made up the dataset. The repertoires were released in a freely available public database meant as a resource for research on the immune response to SARS-CoV-2. The samples were drawn from the first 160 participants of the ongoing ImmuneRACE study and from 1,200 or so subjects provided by 6 global collaborators. The sample metadata nearly always contained a de-identified subject ID, COVID-19 status, age in years and sex. Where available, HLA class I and class II types were taken from metadata supplied by the sample provider and were not determined by assay-based typing. Results and caveats for the whole study, not just this receptor: Clinical and demographic metadata were provided uncurated, with the amount varying by source and participant.

TCRbeta CDR3 regions were amplified from genomic DNA using the immunoSEQ Assay, a bias-controlled multiplex PCR. Concerning the study's data processing: The number of nucleated cells in each sample was estimated from the amplification of reference gene primers within the assay. Sequence reads were collapsed and filtered to measure the absolute abundance of every unique TCRbeta CDR3 rearrangement. Productive Simpson clonality was computed per sample as the square root of Simpson's diversity index over productive rearrangements. TCRdb obtained this table from immuneACCESS and retained in-frame rearrangements with V and J assigned. These tables miss some clones; where compared with another copy, unresolved V genes account for less than half of the shortfall, and the remainder is unexplained. The V and J calls and the clone size are those of that table, but D and trimming were determined from the DNA. The sample table shows approximately 120,000 clones, and 86% are seen once. The ten biggest clones cover roughly 5.4% of the sample.

Each collaborating institution followed its own protocols to collect whole blood in K2EDTA tubes. For TCRbeta analysis, collaborators shipped samples in one of three forms: frozen whole blood, isolated PBMCs, or DNA extracted from either of those sample types. This receptor was obtained from a human donor in a cohort sampled during active COVID-19. The sequencing sample was made of peripheral blood. The chain was built from TRBV24-1 and TRBJ2-3; TRBD1 lines up with 10 middle nucleotides. The DNA sequence is given as TGTGCCACCAGTGATCCTGGACAGGGGGGGACAGATACGCAGTATTTT. Its protein product is CATSDPGQGGTDTQYF.